These 20 T cell receptor beta chains were sequenced from one sample in a study of Ad26.COV2.S vaccination and SARS-CoV-2 variants. Some clones are missing from TCRdb's copy, which holds only in-frame ones; the method was immunoSEQ multiplex PCR. The sample includes just over 350,000 clones, about 85% of them seen just once. This sample's treatment: about 20 received Ad26.COV2.S at low or high dose, single or two shots; roughly 5 received placebo; per-sample allocation not given. The investigators took samples on day 63 after the first vaccine or placebo injection. The specimen comprised peripheral blood, sampled in a trial of Ad26.COV2.S vaccine versus placebo. Source of these receptors: a person between 18 and 60 years old who received the Ad26.COV2.S COVID-19 vaccine or a placebo.

J is TRBJ2-1 and V is TRBV29-1; D is possibly TRBD1 (5 bases). Between the trimmed V and J ends, which lost 4 bases and 1 base, there was a span of 14 bases. Germline assignment: CDR1 SQVTM and CDR2 ANQGSEA. This CDR3 spans 15 amino acids. CDR3 in amino acids: CSVVGQGRSYNEQFF. Here the CDR3 DNA reads TGCAGCGTTGTAGGGCAGGGCAGGTCCTACAATGAGCAGTTCTTC.

This chain connects TRBV6-4 to TRBJ2-1, with unresolved D. V gave up 6 bases and J gave up 1 base, with 16 bases separating them. Germline V CDR1 and CDR2: MRHNA, SNTAGT. The CDR3 is 16 residues long. This CDR3 is CASSGIKGKSYNEQFF. The CDR3 DNA reads TGTGCCAGCAGCGGAATTAAAGGGAAGTCCTACAATGAGCAGTTCTTC.

This clone appeared once. The rearrangement joins TRBV12-2 to TRBJ2-5; TRBD2, the D gene given by the table, was not confirmed from the DNA. TRBV12-2 is a pseudogene locus. The CDR3 is 19 amino acids. The CDR3 is CASRLVRARWGTSGETQYF. CDR3 sequence (DNA): TGTGCAAGTCGCTTAGTTAGGGCCAGGTGGGGAACTAGCGGCGAGACCCAGTACTTC.

The gene calls are TRBV28 and TRBJ2-2; 11 nucleotides line up with TRBD2. V was clipped by 6 bases and J by 0 bases; unmatched bases: 9. The CDR3 loop spans 18 amino acids. Germline V gene sequence: CDR1 MDHEN, CDR2 SYDVKM. The CDR3 sequence: CASSLAGGPFPNTGELFF. CDR3 sequence (DNA): TGTGCCAGCAGCCTAGCGGGAGGCCCTTTTCCGAACACCGGGGAGCTGTTTTTT.

This chain uses TRBV18 with TRBJ1-1; D is undetermined. This CDR3 contains 16 residues. Germline V lookup: CDR1 KGHSH, CDR2 LQKENI. The ends were cut back, 2 bases at V and 10 bases at J, with 23 bases in the middle. CDR3 coding DNA: TGTGCCAGCTCACCAAGTAATAAAGGTTCCTGGAAGGGAGCTTTCTTT. It yields the protein CASSPSNKGSWKGAFF.

V and J are TRBV6-5 and TRBJ1-2, with D unresolved. Germline values: CDR1 MNHEY, CDR2 SVGAGI. CDR3 length: 14 residues. V was pared by 7 bases and J by 6 bases, with 18 bases between. CDR3 in DNA: TGTGCCAGCACGGCCCTCTCGAATGGGCATGGCTACACCTTC. It codes for CASTALSNGHGYTF.

The CDR3 region is CASSPLTGQGDDTQYF. In DNA, the CDR3 is TGTGCCAGCAGCCCACTGACGGGGCAGGGGGATGATACGCAGTATTTT. The V and J genes are TRBV3-1 (or the pseudogene TRBV3-2) and TRBJ2-3; 7 positions match TRBD1. Trimming at V came to 4 bases and at J to 6 bases, leaving 13 bases not matched to a gene. The germline CDR1 and CDR2 sequences are LGHDT and YNNKEL (reference sequence). The CDR3 extends over 16 amino acids.

This clone occurred a few times. CDR3 DNA sequence: TGTGCCAGCAGTGAGGGCATGTACAATGAGCAGTTCTTC. Residues: CASSEGMYNEQFF. V gene TRBV2 combines with J gene TRBJ2-1, with no clear D. There are 13 residues in the CDR3. Looked up from germline, CDR1 is SNHLY and CDR2 is FYNNEI. Between the trimmed V and J ends, which lost 3 bases and 4 bases, there was a span of 7 bases.

The chain links TRBV4-3 to TRBJ1-5; possibly TRBD1 for D (5 bases). Trimming removed 1 base from V and 0 bases from J, with 10 bases in between. The CDR3 runs to 16 residues. Looked up from germline, CDR1 is LGHNA and CDR2 is YSLEER. The CDR3 spells CASSQALGDSNQPQHF. The CDR3 region has the DNA TGCGCCAGCAGCCAAGCTCTAGGGGATAGCAATCAGCCCCAGCATTTT.

The rearrangement joins TRBV6-5 to TRBJ2-7, with TRBD1 matching over 7 bases. Germline CDR1 and CDR2: MNHEY and SVGAGI. V dropped 0 bases and J dropped 2; count of bases not matched to a gene: 4. The length of the CDR3 is 15 residues. The CDR3 loop reads CASSYSTGVPYEQYF. The DNA of the CDR3 is TGTGCCAGCAGTTACTCTACAGGGGTTCCCTACGAGCAGTACTTC.

The chain couples TRBV6-6 to TRBJ2-1; D gene ambiguous. Germline CDR1 MNHNY, CDR2 SVGAGI (reference sequence). The V end was cut by 2 bases, the J end by 0 bases, with 8 bases between. The CDR3 is made up of 15 amino acids. The CDR3 loop is CASSYGPPSYNEQFF. CDR3 coding DNA: TGTGCCAGCAGTTACGGTCCACCCTCCTACAATGAGCAGTTCTTC.

The genes are TRBV7-8 and TRBJ2-1, with 9 bases identical to TRBD2. Looked up from germline, CDR1 is SGHVS and CDR2 is FQNEAQ. The CDR3 runs to 16 residues. With V trimmed by 1 base and J by 2 bases, 3 bases remained unmatched. CDR3 residues: CASSLVAGAAYNEQFF. The CDR3, as DNA: TGTGCCAGCAGCTTAGTAGCGGGAGCGGCCTACAATGAGCAGTTCTTC.

The chain links TRBV7-2 to TRBJ1-2; no firm D call. CDR3 length: 14 residues. The germline gives CDR1 SGHTA, CDR2 FQGNSA. The V and J ends lost 1 base and 5 bases respectively, with 11 bases between them. The CDR3 protein is CASSLGSSGYGYTF. Written as DNA, the CDR3 is TGTGCCAGCAGCTTAGGATCTTCGGGTTATGGCTACACCTTC.

This clone is a singleton in its sample. The J gene is TRBJ1-1, the V gene TRBV4-1, with a weak D call TRBD1 (5 bases). CDR1 and CDR2 from the germline V gene are MGHRA and YSYEKL. The CDR3 loop spans 15 amino acids. Trimming removed 6 bases at V and 0 bases at J, with 14 bases between. The CDR3 DNA sequence: TGCGCCAGCAGGGTGGGGGGTGCAGTGAACACTGAAGCTTTCTTT. Translation: CASRVGGAVNTEAFF.

There are many counts of this clone. The chain combines TRBV4-3 with TRBJ1-2; 7 bases align to TRBD1. The length of the CDR3 is 18 residues. V shed 1 base and J 0 bases; nucleotides not matched to a gene: 11. Germline V gene data show CDR1 as LGHNA and CDR2 as YSLEER. The CDR3 loop is CASSQVYRGVFTNYGYTF. The CDR3, as DNA: TGCGCCAGCAGCCAAGTCTACAGGGGCGTTTTTACTAACTATGGCTACACCTTC.

The rearrangement links TRBV6-6 to TRBJ1-1, with 9 nucleotides matching TRBD1. The J segment lost 4 bases and the V segment lost 2 bases, leaving 2 bases of the junction unmatched. Germline loops: CDR1 MNHNY, CDR2 SVGAGI (reference sequence). This CDR3 is built from 14 residues. Here the CDR3 DNA reads TGTGCCAGCAGTTACCCACAGGGGGCCACTGAAGCTTTCTTT. This codes for CASSYPQGATEAFF.

V usage is TRBV5-6 and J usage is TRBJ1-2; D possibly corresponds to TRBD1 (6 bases). Germline lookup yields CDR1 SGHDT and CDR2 YYEEEE. Deletions cut 4 bases from V and 4 bases from J, with 14 bases between. CDR3 length equals 14 residues. The CDR3: CASSLKTGSYGYTF. The CDR3 DNA sequence: TGTGCCAGCAGCCTGAAAACAGGGTCCTATGGCTACACCTTC.

The chain uses TRBV19 and TRBJ1-1; 8 bases are a match to TRBD1. The V gene's germline CDR1 is LNHDA and CDR2 SQIVND (reference sequence). The CDR3 extends over 15 amino acids. V lost 2 bases to trimming and J lost 5 bases; unmatched junction nucleotides: 7. CDR3 region: CASSITGGRTTEAFF. The CDR3 DNA is TGTGCCAGTAGTATAACAGGGGGGAGAACGACTGAAGCTTTCTTT.

CDR3 bases: TGCGCCAGCAGCTGGGACAGCGCCACGAACACTGAAGCTTTCTTT. Protein: CASSWDSATNTEAFF. This chain uses TRBV5-1 with TRBJ1-1; TRBD1 matches at 7 bases. The CDR3 extends over 15 amino acids. CDR1 is SGHRS and CDR2 is YFSETQ in the germline V gene. The ends lost 3 bases at V and 1 base at J; junction bases unmatched: 6.

This rearrangement joins TRBV12-3 or TRBV12-4 to TRBJ2-3; D may be TRBD1 or TRBD2 (5 bases each). The CDR3 is 13 amino acids. V lost 5 bases and J lost 6, with 12 bases in between. DNA for the CDR3: TGTGCCAGCAGTGCCCGGGGACCTGATACGCAGTATTTT. This codes for CASSARGPDTQYF.